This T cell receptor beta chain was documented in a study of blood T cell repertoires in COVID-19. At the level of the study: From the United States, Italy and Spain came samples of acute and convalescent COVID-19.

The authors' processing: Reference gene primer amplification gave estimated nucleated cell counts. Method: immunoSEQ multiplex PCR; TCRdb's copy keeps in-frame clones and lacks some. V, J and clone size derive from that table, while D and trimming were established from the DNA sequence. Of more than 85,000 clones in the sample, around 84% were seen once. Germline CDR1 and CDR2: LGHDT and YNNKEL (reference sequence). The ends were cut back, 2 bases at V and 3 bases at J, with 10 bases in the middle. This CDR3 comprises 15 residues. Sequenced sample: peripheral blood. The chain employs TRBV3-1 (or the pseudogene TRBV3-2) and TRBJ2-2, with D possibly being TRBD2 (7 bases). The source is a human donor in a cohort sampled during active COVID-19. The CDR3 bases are TGTGCCAGCAGCCAACGGGGGGCGGACACCGGGGAGCTGTTTTTT. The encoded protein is CASSQRGADTGELFF.